The 24 T cell receptor beta chains in this list originate from one sample, sequenced in a study of cytomegalovirus exposure and HLA in healthy donors. It was with 60 Vbeta and 13 Jbeta primers that the PCR ran. Profiled with immunoSEQ multiplex PCR; TCRdb holds only in-frame clones, not every one. The sample spans about 30,000 clones; the ten largest clones claim approximately 4.8%. Specimen: PBMCs. Receptors originate from a female donor in good health and CMV-seronegative.

V and J are TRBV5-1 and TRBJ1-2; no reliable D call. CDR3 length: 12 amino acids. The V gene's germline CDR1 is SGHRS and CDR2 YFSETQ. Trimming shortened V by 7 bases and J by 4 bases, and 11 bases separated the two germline ends. CDR3 coding DNA: TGCGCCAGCCACTCCGGAGTCTATGGCTACACCTTC. Its protein is CASHSGVYGYTF.

Written as DNA, the CDR3 is TGCGCCAGCAGCCCCGCGGGGTATGAGCAGTACTTC. It codes for CASSPAGYEQYF. The gene calls are TRBV5-1 and TRBJ2-7; weak D call: TRBD2 (6 bases). This CDR3 has 12 residues. Germline V CDR1 and CDR2: SGHRS, YFSETQ. V was pared by 4 bases and J by 7 bases, with 12 bases between.

The chain carries TRBV7-9 and TRBJ1-5; weak D call: TRBD1 (6 bases). Germline lookup yields CDR1 SEHNR and CDR2 FQNEAQ (reference sequence). V was trimmed by 5 bases and J by 7 bases, leaving 15 bases between them. The CDR3 loop spans 14 amino acids. CDR3 DNA: TGTGCCAGCAGCCCCGGGGGCGGGGGACAGCCCCAGCATTTT. The encoded protein is CASSPGGGGQPQHF. The complete variable domain, with remaining parts taken from reference TRBV7-9 and TRBJ1-5, reads DTGVSQNPRHKITKRGQNVTFRCDPISEHNRLYWYRQTLGQGPEFLTYFQNEAQLEKSRLLSDRFSAERPKGSFSTLEIQRTEQGDSAMYLCASSPGGGGQPQHFGDGTRLSIL.

The chain carries TRBV25-1 and TRBJ1-1; D remains unclear. The CDR3 totals 12 residues. Trimming left V 3 bases short and J 9 bases short, with 11 bases between. Looked up from germline, CDR1 is MGHDK and CDR2 is SYGVNS. CDR3 protein: CASSEAGQQAFF. CDR3 DNA sequence: TGTGCCAGCAGTGAGGCGGGCCAACAAGCTTTCTTT.

The rearrangement links TRBV9 to TRBJ1-2; 9 nucleotides agree with TRBD1. Germline values: CDR1 SGDLS, CDR2 YYNGEE. The CDR3 has 15 residues. V gave up 0 bases and J gave up 8 bases; unmatched junction bases: 8. CDR3 residues: CASSVEADRGEGYTF. In DNA form, the CDR3 reads TGTGCCAGCAGCGTAGAGGCGGACAGGGGAGAGGGCTACACCTTC.

The rearrangement uses TRBV28 and TRBJ2-7; 9 bases line up with TRBD1. Per the germline V gene, CDR1 is MDHEN and CDR2 is SYDVKM. The junction had 3 bases not matched to a gene; V was cut back by 4 bases and J by 5 bases. The CDR3 runs to 13 residues. This CDR3 reads CASSWDRVHEQYF. CDR3 sequence (DNA): TGTGCCAGCAGTTGGGACAGGGTCCACGAGCAGTACTTC. Drawing the rest from reference TRBV28 and TRBJ2-7, the complete variable domain is DVKVTQSSRYLVKRTGEKVFLECVQDMDHENMFWYRQDPGLGLRLIYFSYDVKMKEKGDIPEGYSVSREKKERFSLILESASTNQTSMYLCASSWDRVHEQYFGPGTRLTVT.

This chain connects TRBV12-2 to TRBJ1-2; the table's TRBD1 call for D was not verified on the DNA. TRBV12-2 corresponds to a pseudogene. The CDR3 length is 16 residues. The CDR3 bases are TGTGCAAGTCGCTTAGTTTTGACAGGGGGCGACTATGGCTACACCTTC. It encodes CASRLVLTGGDYGYTF.

The gene calls are TRBV7-3 and TRBJ1-1; D is ambiguous. CDR1 and CDR2 (germline): SGHTA, FQGTGA. The CDR3 has 16 amino acids. V dropped 10 bases and J dropped 4 bases, with 25 bases sitting between them. The CDR3 region is CAIPHLGSTSGTEAFF. DNA for the CDR3: TGTGCCATCCCCCACCTCGGCAGTACCTCGGGCACTGAAGCTTTCTTT.

The V and J genes are TRBV6-9 and TRBJ1-1; D not resolved. The CDR3 sequence is 15 residues long. Trimming removed 0 bases at V and 5 bases at J, with 13 bases between. Germline values: CDR1 MNHGY, CDR2 SVAAGI. The CDR3 DNA follows: TGTGCCAGCAGTTATTCTTCGGTCCTAGAAACTGAAGCTTTCTTT. Translated: CASSYSSVLETEAFF.

With regard to this clone: Other DNA sequences in the sample encode the same CDR3. The CDR3 region has the DNA TGTGCCAGCAGCTTAACTAGCGTCAGCTCCTACGAGCAGTACTTC. It is translated as CASSLTSVSSYEQYF. The rearrangement joins TRBV7-2 to TRBJ2-7, with TRBD2 identical over 7 bases. After removal of 2 bases from V and 0 bases from J, the junction contained 4 bases not matched to a gene. This CDR3 is 15 amino acids long. Germline V gives CDR1 SGHTA, CDR2 FQGNSA. Using reference TRBV7-2 and TRBJ2-7 for the parts outside the CDR3, the full variable domain is GAGVSQSPSNKVTEKGKDVELRCDPISGHTALYWYRQSLGQGLEFLIYFQGNSAPDKSGLPSDRFSAERTGGSVSTLTIQRTQQEDSAVYLCASSLTSVSSYEQYFGPGTRLTVT.

Concerning this clone: Sequence at one end of the junction differs from germline and may be a read error. The chain is built from TRBV9 and TRBJ2-1; 9 nucleotides line up with TRBD1. The CDR3 extends over 15 amino acids. The germline CDR1 and CDR2 sequences are SGDLS and YYNGEE. The DNA of the CDR3 is TGTGCCAGCAGCCCAACAGGGGGCTCCGACAATGAGCAGTTCTTC. Encoded protein: CASSPTGGSDNEQFF.

V is TRBV7-3 and J is TRBJ2-5; perhaps TRBD2 as D (6 bases). The V end lost 5 bases, the J end lost 4 bases, and 11 bases lay between the germline ends. This CDR3 contains 13 residues. The germline V gene has CDR1 SGHTA and CDR2 FQGTGA. This CDR3 reads CASSNQGGETQYF. The CDR3, as DNA: TGTGCCAGCAGCAACCAGGGAGGAGAGACCCAGTACTTC.

The V gene is TRBV6-1, the J gene TRBJ2-7, with 10 bases fitting TRBD1. CDR1 and CDR2 from the germline V gene are MNHNS and SASEGT. J was trimmed by 7 bases and V by 7 bases; bases with no gene match: 10. This CDR3 has 14 residues. In DNA, the CDR3 is TGTGCCAGCAAGGCGACAGGGGGCCGCCTGGAGCAGTACTTC. Translating gives CASKATGGRLEQYF.

The chain carries TRBV5-5 and TRBJ1-2; a weak D match, TRBD1 (5 bases). The CDR3 sequence is 15 residues long. From germline, CDR1 is SGHKS and CDR2 YYEKEE (reference sequence). The V gene lost 4 bases and the J gene lost 6 bases, with 19 bases spanning the gap. The CDR3 spells CASSLLGSRENGYTF. DNA of the CDR3: TGTGCCAGCAGCCTTCTAGGAAGCAGGGAAAATGGCTACACCTTC.

The chain employs TRBV19 and TRBJ1-1; D not resolved. CDR3 length: 12 residues. Germline V gene lookup returns CDR1 LNHDA and CDR2 SQIVND (reference sequence). With 4 bases removed from V and 6 bases from J, the gap between germline ends came to 9 bases. CDR3 coding DNA: TGTGCCAGTAGTAGACTGGCGGCTGAAGCTTTCTTT. As protein: CASSRLAAEAFF.

The CDR3 region is CASSPLQGALSGANVLTF. CDR3 coding DNA: TGTGCCAGCAGCCCATTACAGGGGGCTTTATCTGGGGCCAACGTCCTGACTTTC. This chain links TRBV27 with TRBJ2-6, with 9 bases matching TRBD1. Looked up from germline, CDR1 is MNHEY and CDR2 is SMNVEV (reference sequence). This CDR3 region has 18 residues. V was pared by 6 bases and J by 1 base, with 10 bases of the junction left unmatched.

This chain links TRBV5-4 with TRBJ1-1; 9 positions match TRBD1. This CDR3 has 15 residues. CDR1 is SGHNT, CDR2 YYREEE, per germline (reference sequence). Trimming removed 4 bases from V and 5 bases from J; junction bases left unmatched: 9. The CDR3 region has the DNA TGTGCCAGCAGCGAATCCGGGACAGGGCGGACTGAAGCTTTCTTT. Translated, it gives CASSESGTGRTEAFF.

The chain carries TRBV4-1 and TRBJ2-3, with TRBD2 matching 7 bases. The V gene's germline CDR1 is MGHRA and CDR2 YSYEKL. CDR3 length equals 17 residues. J was trimmed by 2 bases and V by 4 bases; bases with no gene match: 12. DNA for the CDR3: TGCGCCAGCAGCCTCGGGGCGGAGGGACTATACACAGATACGCAGTATTTT. It translates to CASSLGAEGLYTDTQYF.

The gene calls are TRBV7-6 and TRBJ2-1, with TRBD2 matching over 8 bases. Germline assignment: CDR1 SGHVS and CDR2 FNYEAQ. CDR3 length equals 16 residues. With V trimmed by 5 bases and J by 5 bases, 11 bases remained unmatched. This chain's CDR3 is CASSPDGGVLNNEQFF. The CDR3 DNA follows: TGTGCCAGCAGCCCAGACGGGGGGGTACTAAACAATGAGCAGTTCTTC.

The chain employs TRBV13 and TRBJ1-4; 9 bases map to TRBD1. This CDR3 has 14 amino acids. V lost 3 bases and J lost 7; bases outside the gene matches: 3. CDR1 and CDR2 (germline): PRHDT, FYEKMQ (reference sequence). The CDR3: CASSFRQGGEKLFF. The CDR3, as DNA: TGTGCCAGCAGCTTCCGACAGGGGGGTGAAAAACTGTTTTTT. Combining the CDR3 with reference TRBV13 and TRBJ1-4 gives the whole variable domain AAGVIQSPRHLIKEKRETATLKCYPIPRHDTVYWYQQGPGQDPQFLISFYEKMQSDKGSIPDRFSAQQFSDYHSELNMSSLELGDSALYFCASSFRQGGEKLFFGSGTQLSVL.

This rearrangement joins TRBV2 to TRBJ2-7; TRBD1 matches at 9 bases. V lost 9 bases to trimming and J lost 0 bases; unmatched junction nucleotides: 12. CDR1 is SNHLY, CDR2 FYNNEI, per germline. CDR3 length equals 16 residues. CDR3 amino acids: CARGGQGRSDSYEQYF. CDR3 nucleotides: TGTGCCAGAGGGGGACAGGGACGTTCAGACTCCTACGAGCAGTACTTC.

The chain links TRBV5-1 to TRBJ1-5, with D hard to call. The V and J ends lost 2 bases and 9 bases respectively, with 15 bases between them. This CDR3 is built from 14 residues. Germline V gives CDR1 SGHRS, CDR2 YFSETQ. The CDR3 is CASSFLGPVGPQHF. For the CDR3, the DNA is TGCGCCAGCAGCTTTCTAGGCCCGGTGGGGCCCCAGCATTTT. The whole variable domain, remainder taken from reference TRBV5-1 and TRBJ1-5, is KAGVTQTPRYLIKTRGQQVTLSCSPISGHRSVSWYQQTPGQGLQFLFEYFSETQRNKGNFPGRFSGRQFSNSRSEMNVSTLELGDSALYLCASSFLGPVGPQHFGDGTRLSIL.

The chain employs TRBV7-2 and TRBJ1-6; 10 nucleotides line up with TRBD1. Trimming removed 2 bases from V and 8 bases from J; junction bases left unmatched: 3. This CDR3 is built from 15 residues. The V gene's germline CDR1 is SGHTA and CDR2 FQGNSA. The CDR3 nucleotides are TGTGCCAGCAGCTTATGGGACAGGGGATATTCACCCCTCCACTTT. This codes for CASSLWDRGYSPLHF.

The gene calls are TRBV6-1 and TRBJ2-7; D not certain. CDR1 is MNHNS, CDR2 SASEGT, per germline. The CDR3 sequence is 13 residues long. Trimming stripped 5 bases from V and 4 bases from J, with 12 bases between. The CDR3 DNA follows: TGTGCCAGCAGTCTCGAACAGACATACGAGCAGTACTTC. This gives the protein CASSLEQTYEQYF.